Following are 13 T cell receptor beta chains from one sample sequenced in a study of radiotherapy plus CTLA-4 blockade in lung cancer. The repertoire was sequenced with immunoSEQ multiplex PCR; TCRdb's copy has only in-frame clones and lacks some. The data show roughly 62,000 clones, roughly three quarters seen once. The material sequenced was peripheral blood, taken from a patient treated with radiotherapy plus ipilimumab. These receptors all come from a human donor with non-small cell lung cancer who had a complete response to radiotherapy plus ipilimumab.

The gene calls are TRBV7-6 and TRBJ2-2; 10 positions match TRBD1. In germline, CDR1 is SGHVS, CDR2 FNYEAQ. Trimming at V came to 5 bases and at J to 3 bases, leaving 3 bases not matched to a gene. There are 15 residues in the CDR3. The CDR3 loop is CASSRQGADTGELFF. CDR3 in DNA: TGTGCCAGCAGCCGACAGGGGGCGGACACCGGGGAGCTGTTTTTT.

V and J are TRBV7-2 and TRBJ1-4; tentatively, D is TRBD1 (6 bases). Germline V CDR1 and CDR2: SGHTA, FQGNSA. The V and J ends lost 5 bases and 7 bases respectively, with 14 bases between them. CDR3 length: 14 amino acids. The CDR3 loop reads CASSLAGVREKLFF. CDR3 sequence (DNA): TGTGCCAGCAGCCTCGCAGGGGTCCGTGAAAAACTGTTTTTT.

This clone has a single count. The chain employs TRBV6-6 and TRBJ2-7, with TRBD1 matching 12 bases. Unmatched junction bases numbered 8, after V lost 6 bases and J lost 5 bases. Germline values: CDR1 MNHNY, CDR2 SVGAGI (reference sequence). The CDR3 has 15 amino acids. The CDR3 sequence is CASRPLGTGGDEQYF. The CDR3, as DNA: TGTGCCAGCAGGCCCTTAGGGACAGGGGGCGACGAGCAGTACTTC.

The V call is TRBV5-1, the J call TRBJ2-5, with no clear D. Trimming removed 0 bases at V and 3 bases at J, with 6 bases between. The CDR3 loop spans 13 amino acids. The germline V gene has CDR1 SGHRS and CDR2 YFSETQ. This CDR3 is CASSLGAEETQYF. CDR3 bases: TGCGCCAGCAGCTTGGGTGCGGAAGAGACCCAGTACTTC.

CDR3 in DNA: TGCGCCAGCAGTCCCCCCCCCAGCGCCTACGAGCAGTACTTC. It translates to CASSPPPSAYEQYF. This chain joins TRBV23-1 and TRBJ2-7; unclear D gene. TRBV23-1 is an ORF, with its function uncertain. CDR3 length: 14 amino acids. Trimming pared 4 bases from V and 2 bases from J, leaving 12 bases between.

The chain combines TRBV7-2 with TRBJ2-7; 7 nucleotides match TRBD1. Germline CDR1 and CDR2: SGHTA and FQGNSA. CDR3 length: 14 residues. V was clipped by 7 bases and J by 2 bases; unmatched bases: 8. DNA of the CDR3: TGTGCCAGCAATCCGGGACAGAGACCCTACGAGCAGTACTTC. Protein: CASNPGQRPYEQYF. The full variable domain, rest sourced from reference TRBV7-2 and TRBJ2-7, is GAGVSQSPSNKVTEKGKDVELRCDPISGHTALYWYRQSLGQGLEFLIYFQGNSAPDKSGLPSDRFSAERTGGSVSTLTIQRTQQEDSAVYLCASNPGQRPYEQYFGPGTRLTVT.

The J gene is TRBJ1-3, the V gene TRBV6-6; 10 bases match TRBD1. CDR3 length: 16 residues. Losses at the gene ends were 5 bases for V and 3 bases for J; bases not matched to a gene: 7. CDR1 is MNHNY and CDR2 is SVGAGI in the germline V gene (reference sequence). The CDR3 reads CASSPDRGPNGNTIYF. CDR3 DNA: TGTGCCAGCAGTCCTGACAGGGGGCCTAATGGAAACACCATATATTTT.

The chain employs TRBV30 and TRBJ2-2, with a tentative D call TRBD1 (7 bases). Trimming removed 5 bases at V and 7 bases at J, with 14 bases between. The CDR3 spans 13 residues. In germline, CDR1 is GTSNPN, CDR2 SVGIG (reference sequence). The CDR3 bases are TGTGCCTGGGACAGGGACTTGAGCGGGGAGCTGTTTTTT. The encoded protein is CAWDRDLSGELFF.

The rearrangement links TRBV2 to TRBJ1-4; D remains ambiguous. The ends were cut back, 6 bases at V and 3 bases at J, with 5 bases in the middle. CDR1 is SNHLY and CDR2 is FYNNEI in the germline V gene. The CDR3 spans 12 residues. CDR3 sequence: CASRGANEKLFF. As DNA, the CDR3 is TGTGCCAGCAGGGGCGCTAATGAAAAACTGTTTTTT.

The chain links TRBV18 to TRBJ2-3; 8 positions agree with TRBD2. CDR3 length: 18 amino acids. Germline assignment: CDR1 KGHSH and CDR2 LQKENI. The junction had 13 bases not matched to a gene; V was cut back by 5 bases and J by 0 bases. CDR3 loop: CASSEMLGLAESTDTQYF. Written as DNA, the CDR3 is TGTGCCAGCTCAGAGATGTTAGGACTAGCAGAAAGCACAGATACGCAGTATTTT.

The rearrangement links TRBV7-9 to TRBJ1-4, with 8 positions matching TRBD1. The CDR3 sequence is 15 residues long. In germline, CDR1 is SEHNR, CDR2 FQNEAQ (reference sequence). The V gene end was trimmed by 4 bases and the J gene end by 8 bases; junction bases not matched to a gene: 9. The CDR3 region is CASSSRTGTNEKLFF. DNA of the CDR3: TGTGCCAGCAGCTCACGGACAGGGACGAACGAAAAACTGTTTTTT.

A single count supports this clone. V gene TRBV10-2 combines with J gene TRBJ2-7; 12 bases map to TRBD2. The germline gives CDR1 WSHSY, CDR2 SAAADI. This CDR3 contains 20 residues. J gave up 5 bases and V 4 bases, and 21 bases lay outside the gene matches. The CDR3 DNA follows: TGCGCCAGCAGTGGGGCGAGGCTAGCGGGGGGGCCGCTAGTCTTCGACGAGCAGTACTTC. Its protein is CASSGARLAGGPLVFDEQYF.

The chain carries TRBV6-5 and TRBJ2-7; possibly TRBD1 for D (6 bases). This CDR3 comprises 16 residues. The ends were cut back, 2 bases at V and 2 bases at J, with 16 bases in the middle. Per germline, CDR1 MNHEY and CDR2 SVGAGI. The CDR3 loop is CASSYARPSGAYEQYF. The CDR3 region has the DNA TGTGCCAGCAGTTACGCTCGGCCTTCAGGGGCCTACGAGCAGTACTTC.